This T cell receptor beta chain was obtained from a study of OX40 agonist ivuxolimab in advanced cancers. Across the study: Every 2 weeks, patients received ivuxolimab intravenously, dosed at 0.01 to 10 mg/kg. Of the patients, three showed partial responses, one with hepatocellular carcinoma and two with cutaneous melanoma.

Trimming removed 4 bases at V and 4 bases at J, with 10 bases between. The germline V gene encodes CDR1 SGHKS and CDR2 YYEKEE (reference sequence). The CDR3 totals 13 residues. Worth noting for this clone: The antigen is undetermined.

Data came from immunoSEQ multiplex PCR; TCRdb stores just in-frame clones and leaves some out. This sample carries about 64,000 clones, 85% to 95% of them seen once, and the ten largest clones take less than 0.55%. General study points: In the expanded peripheral T cells, antigen specificity was never determined.

The sample here was CD4+ or CD8+ T cells sorted from blood, taken in a trial of the OX40 agonist ivuxolimab. J is TRBJ2-3 and V is TRBV5-5; D unclear. The TCR comes from an adult with an advanced solid tumor such as melanoma, head and neck, liver or kidney cancer. The CDR3 DNA reads TGTGCCAGCAGCCCTTCGGGTCCAGATACGCAGTATTTT. Translating it yields CASSPSGPDTQYF.